This T cell receptor beta chain was sequenced for a study of blood T cell repertoires in COVID-19. Germline trimming cut 6 bases from V and 8 bases from J; bases unmatched to any gene: 15. CDR3 length: 16 amino acids. Germline assignment: CDR1 MDHEN and CDR2 SYDVKM. TCRdb's copy holds only in-frame clones and misses some; the assay was immunoSEQ multiplex PCR. The repertoire consists of 150,000 to 200,000 clones, with roughly 82% occurring once and the leading ten covering approximately 10%. Resolution of symptoms, clearance, or two negative PCRs was present in recovered Cohort 3 donors. The TCR originated in a man between 45 and 60 years old who had recovered from COVID-19. The sample comprised PBMCs or T cells enriched from blood (not recorded which). V is TRBV28 and J is TRBJ2-1, with TRBD1 matching 8 bases. The CDR3 protein is CASSRTGRDRGHEQFF. The CDR3 bases are TGTGCCAGCAGCAGGACGGGACGTGACAGGGGACATGAGCAGTTCTTC.